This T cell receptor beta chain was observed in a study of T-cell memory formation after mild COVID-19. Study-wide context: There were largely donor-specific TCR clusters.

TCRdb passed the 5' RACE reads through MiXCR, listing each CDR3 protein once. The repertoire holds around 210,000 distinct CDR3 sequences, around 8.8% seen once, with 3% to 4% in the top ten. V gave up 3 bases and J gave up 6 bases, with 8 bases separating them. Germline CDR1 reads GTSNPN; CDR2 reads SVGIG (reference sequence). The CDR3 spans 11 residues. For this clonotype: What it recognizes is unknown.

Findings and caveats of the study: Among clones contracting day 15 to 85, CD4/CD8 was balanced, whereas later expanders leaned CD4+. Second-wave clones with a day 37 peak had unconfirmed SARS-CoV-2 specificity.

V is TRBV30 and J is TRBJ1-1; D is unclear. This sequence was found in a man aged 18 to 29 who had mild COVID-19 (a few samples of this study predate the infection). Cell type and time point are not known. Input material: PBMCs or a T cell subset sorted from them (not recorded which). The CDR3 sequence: CAWRHRAEAFF. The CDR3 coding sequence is TGTGCCTGGAGACACAGAGCTGAAGCTTTCTTT.